This T cell receptor (beta chain) stems from a study of blood T cells in healthy people across ages. The study, taken as a whole, reports: Strongly correlated with naive T cell percentage was TCR beta diversity. Unsorted PBMC input precluded a conclusive naive versus antigen-experienced comparison.

Worth noting for this clonotype: Its antigen is not identified.

Primed by a sample-barcoded 5' primer and a J-beta primer mix, a second PCR proceeded for 7 to 11 cycles. TCRdb ran MiXCR on the 5' RACE reads and lists one entry per CDR3 protein. The table shows approximately 850,000 distinct CDR3 sequences, with roughly 60% occurring only once. There are 16 residues in the CDR3. Trimming pared 5 bases from V and 2 bases from J, leaving 15 bases between. Germline V CDR1 and CDR2: SGHVS, FNYEAQ. Every participating donor contributed roughly 10 milliliters of peripheral blood through a draw. This chain connects TRBV7-6 to TRBJ2-2, with D possibly TRBD1 on 6 matching bases. This TCR derives from a man aged 30 to 39 in good health. The sequenced material came from blood. The CDR3 DNA reads as TGTGCCAGCAGCCCCCGCGGCAGGGGAAACACCGGGGAGCTGTTTTTT. Amino acid sequence: CASSPRGRGNTGELFF.